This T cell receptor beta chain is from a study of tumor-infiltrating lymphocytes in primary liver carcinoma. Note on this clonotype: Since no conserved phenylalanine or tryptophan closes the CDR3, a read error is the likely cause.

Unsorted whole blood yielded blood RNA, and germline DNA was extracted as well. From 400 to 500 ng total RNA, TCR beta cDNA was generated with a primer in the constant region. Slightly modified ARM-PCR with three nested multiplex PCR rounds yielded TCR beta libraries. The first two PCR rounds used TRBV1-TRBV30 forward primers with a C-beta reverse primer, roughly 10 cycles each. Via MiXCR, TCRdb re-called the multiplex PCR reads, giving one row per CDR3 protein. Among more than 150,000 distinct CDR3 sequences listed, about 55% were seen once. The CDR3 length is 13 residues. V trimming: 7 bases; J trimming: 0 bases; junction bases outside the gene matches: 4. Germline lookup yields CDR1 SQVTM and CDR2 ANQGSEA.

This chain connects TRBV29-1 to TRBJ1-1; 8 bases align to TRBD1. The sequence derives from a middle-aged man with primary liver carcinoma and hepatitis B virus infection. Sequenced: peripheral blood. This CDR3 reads CSARQGLNTEAFS. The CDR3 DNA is TGCAGCGCCCGACAGGGGTTGAACACTGAAGCTTTCTCT.